This T cell receptor beta chain is drawn from a study of T cell responses to AZD1222 COVID-19 vaccine. Study details: Second doses at about 4 or about 12 weeks were pooled.

Generated by immunoSEQ multiplex PCR, the TCRdb table keeps only in-frame clones and is missing some. The sample lists about 82,000 clones, 90% to 95% occurring once. A single count supports this clone. Its antigen remains unidentified. Study-level results: Baseline seropositives among AZD1222 recipients totaled only 5 to 7. The study reported that nearly half of spike-specific TCRs target unmutated variant regions.

Germline V gives CDR1 MDHEN, CDR2 SYDVKM. V was clipped by 2 bases and J by 2 bases; unmatched bases: 8. The CDR3 consists of 17 residues. The TCR was taken from an adult in good health. Specimen: peripheral blood, collected on day 0 of AZD1222 vaccination. This rearrangement joins TRBV28 to TRBJ2-3; 9 nucleotides align to TRBD2. In nucleotides, the CDR3 is TGTGCCAGCAGTTTAGCCTTAGCGGGGGTCCTCACAGATACGCAGTATTTT. Protein sequence: CASSLALAGVLTDTQYF. Based on the CDR3 plus reference TRBV28 and TRBJ2-3, the full variable domain is DVKVTQSSRYLVKRTGEKVFLECVQDMDHENMFWYRQDPGLGLRLIYFSYDVKMKEKGDIPEGYSVSREKKERFSLILESASTNQTSMYLCASSLALAGVLTDTQYFGPGTRLTVL.